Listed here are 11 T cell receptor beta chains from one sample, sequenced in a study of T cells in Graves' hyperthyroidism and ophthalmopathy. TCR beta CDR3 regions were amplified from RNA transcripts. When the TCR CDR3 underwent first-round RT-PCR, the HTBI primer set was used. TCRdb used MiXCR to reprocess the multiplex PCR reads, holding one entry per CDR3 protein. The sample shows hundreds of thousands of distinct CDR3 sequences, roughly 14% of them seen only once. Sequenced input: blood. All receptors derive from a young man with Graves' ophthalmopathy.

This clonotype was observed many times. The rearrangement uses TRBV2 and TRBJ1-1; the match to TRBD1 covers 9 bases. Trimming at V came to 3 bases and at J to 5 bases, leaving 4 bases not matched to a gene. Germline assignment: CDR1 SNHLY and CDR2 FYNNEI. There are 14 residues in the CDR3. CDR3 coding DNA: TGTGCCAGCAGTGACGGACAGGGGCAGACTGAAGCTTTCTTT. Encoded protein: CASSDGQGQTEAFF.

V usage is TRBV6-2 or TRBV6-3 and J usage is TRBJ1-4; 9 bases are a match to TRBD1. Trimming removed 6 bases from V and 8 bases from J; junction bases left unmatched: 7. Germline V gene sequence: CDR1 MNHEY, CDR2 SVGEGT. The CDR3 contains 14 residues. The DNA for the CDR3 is TGTGCCAGCAGAACAGGGGGCCAGGAAGAAAAACTGTTTTTT. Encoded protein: CASRTGGQEEKLFF.

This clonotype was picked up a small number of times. The CDR3 region has the DNA TGTGCCACCAGTGATTTGACTAGCGGGGGTCTAGGTGAGCAGTTCTTC. Its protein product is CATSDLTSGGLGEQFF. The chain couples TRBV24-1 to TRBJ2-1; 11 nucleotides match TRBD2. The CDR3 contains 16 residues. The ends lost 0 bases at V and 9 bases at J; junction bases unmatched: 6. Germline V gene sequence: CDR1 KGHDR, CDR2 SFDVKD.

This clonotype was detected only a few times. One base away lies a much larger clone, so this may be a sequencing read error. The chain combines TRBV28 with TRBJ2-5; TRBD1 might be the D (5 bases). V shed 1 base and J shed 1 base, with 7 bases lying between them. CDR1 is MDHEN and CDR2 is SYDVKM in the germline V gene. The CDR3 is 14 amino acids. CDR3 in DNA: TGTGCCAGCAGTTTATACAGGCTCCAAGAGACCCAGTACTTC. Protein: CASSLYRLQETQYF. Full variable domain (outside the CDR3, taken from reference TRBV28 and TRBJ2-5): DVKVTQSSRYLVKRTGEKVFLECVQDMDHENMFWYRQDPGLGLRLIYFSYDVKMKEKGDIPEGYSVSREKKERFSLILESASTNQTSMYLCASSLYRLQETQYFGPGTRLLVL.

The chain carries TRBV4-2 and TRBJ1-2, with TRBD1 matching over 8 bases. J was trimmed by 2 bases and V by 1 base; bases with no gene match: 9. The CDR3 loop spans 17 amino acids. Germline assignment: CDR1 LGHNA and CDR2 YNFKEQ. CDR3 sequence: CASSQGERTGLNYGYTF. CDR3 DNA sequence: TGTGCCAGCAGCCAAGGGGAAAGGACAGGGTTAAACTATGGCTACACCTTC.

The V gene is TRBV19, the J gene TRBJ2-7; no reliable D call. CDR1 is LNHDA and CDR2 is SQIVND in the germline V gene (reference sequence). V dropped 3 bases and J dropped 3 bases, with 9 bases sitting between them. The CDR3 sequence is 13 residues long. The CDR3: CASSMAQFYEQYF. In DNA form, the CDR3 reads TGTGCCAGTAGTATGGCCCAGTTCTACGAGCAGTACTTC.

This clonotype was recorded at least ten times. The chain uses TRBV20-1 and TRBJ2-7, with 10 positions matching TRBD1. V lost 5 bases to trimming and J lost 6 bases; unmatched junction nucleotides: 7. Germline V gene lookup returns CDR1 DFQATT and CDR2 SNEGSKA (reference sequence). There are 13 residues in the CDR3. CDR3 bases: TGCAGTGCTCAACACGACAGGGGGCTCGAGCAGTACTTC. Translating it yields CSAQHDRGLEQYF.

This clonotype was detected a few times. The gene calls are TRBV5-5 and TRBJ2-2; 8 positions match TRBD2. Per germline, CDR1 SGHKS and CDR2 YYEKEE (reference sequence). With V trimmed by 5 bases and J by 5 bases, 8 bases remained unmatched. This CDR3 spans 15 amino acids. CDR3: CASSLGGAMTGELFF. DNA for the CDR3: TGTGCCAGCAGTCTCGGGGGGGCCATGACCGGGGAGCTGTTTTTT. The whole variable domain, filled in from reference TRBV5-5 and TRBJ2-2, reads DAGVTQSPTHLIKTRGQQVTLRCSPISGHKSVSWYQQVLGQGPQFIFQYYEKEERGRGNFPDRFSARQFPNYSSELNVNALLLGDSALYLCASSLGGAMTGELFFGEGSRLTVL.

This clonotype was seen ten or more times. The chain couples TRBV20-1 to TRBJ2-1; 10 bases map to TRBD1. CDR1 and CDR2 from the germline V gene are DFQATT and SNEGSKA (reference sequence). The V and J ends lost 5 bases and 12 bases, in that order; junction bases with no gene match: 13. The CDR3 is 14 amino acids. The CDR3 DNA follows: TGCAGTGCTGGAAGGACAGGGGGGCCGAGGGGGCAGTTCTTC. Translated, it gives CSAGRTGGPRGQFF.

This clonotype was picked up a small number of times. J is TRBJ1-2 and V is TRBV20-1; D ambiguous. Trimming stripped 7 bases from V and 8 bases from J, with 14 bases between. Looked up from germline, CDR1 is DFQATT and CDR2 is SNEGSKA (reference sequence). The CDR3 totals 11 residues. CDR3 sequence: CSGIDTKGYTF. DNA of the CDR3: TGCAGTGGCATTGACACTAAGGGCTACACCTTC.

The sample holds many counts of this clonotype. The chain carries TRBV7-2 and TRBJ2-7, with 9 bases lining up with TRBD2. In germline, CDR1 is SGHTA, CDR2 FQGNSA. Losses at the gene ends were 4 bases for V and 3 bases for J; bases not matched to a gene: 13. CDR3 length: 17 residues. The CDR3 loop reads CASSYRSEREAFYEQYF. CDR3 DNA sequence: TGTGCCAGCAGCTACCGCTCGGAGCGGGAGGCATTCTACGAGCAGTACTTC.